This TCR beta chain was sequenced in a study of blood T cell repertoires in COVID-19. Study-level information: PBMCs, B-cell-depleted T cells, or T cells provided the cDNA or gDNA that made up the material.

Produced via immunoSEQ multiplex PCR; TCRdb's table is partial and in-frame only. The table includes roughly 110,000 clones, about 70% detected once. J was trimmed by 1 base and V by 6 bases; bases with no gene match: 2. Germline V gene data show CDR1 as KGHDR and CDR2 as SFDVKD. The CDR3 contains 14 residues. The sample consisted of peripheral blood. The chain uses TRBV24-1 and TRBJ2-5; 9 nucleotides align to TRBD1. The sequence was collected from a human donor with acute or convalescent COVID-19. The donor label of this sample is uncertain. The CDR3 region is CATSRGQGQETQYF. CDR3 nucleotide sequence: TGTGCCACCAGTAGGGGACAGGGCCAAGAGACCCAGTACTTC.